The 19 T cell receptor beta chains reported below all come from one sample, sequenced in a study of T cell responses to AZD1222 COVID-19 vaccine. Data came from immunoSEQ multiplex PCR; TCRdb stores just in-frame clones and leaves some out. The sample holds around 100,000 clones, around 89% seen once. The sample here was peripheral blood, taken on day 0 of AZD1222 vaccination. The receptors come from an adult in good health.

The chain carries TRBV7-2 and TRBJ2-6; D is possibly TRBD1 or TRBD2 (5 bases each). Trimming shortened V by 2 bases and J by 0 bases, and 11 bases separated the two germline ends. CDR1 is SGHTA and CDR2 is FQGNSA in the germline V gene. The CDR3 length is 17 residues. The CDR3, as DNA: TGTGCCAGCAGCTTAAGGGGACGGACCTCTGGGGCCAACGTCCTGACTTTC. Its protein is CASSLRGRTSGANVLTF.

The chain joins TRBV4-1 to TRBJ1-2; possible D gene TRBD1, 5 bases. The CDR3 is 16 amino acids. CDR1 and CDR2 from the germline V gene are MGHRA and YSYEKL. With 1 base removed from V and 3 bases from J, the gap between germline ends came to 15 bases. The CDR3 DNA is TGCGCCAGCAGCCAAGGTGGGGGTCTAGCCTACTATGGCTACACCTTC. Its translation: CASSQGGGLAYYGYTF.

A word on this clone: At one of its ends the junction is not consistent with the germline gene, which may arise from a read error. This sequence joins TRBV4-1 and TRBJ2-7, with D unresolved. There are 14 residues in the CDR3. CDR1 and CDR2 from the germline V gene are MGHRA and YSYEKL. This chain's CDR3 is CASGQVQAPQPQYF. CDR3 DNA sequence: TGCGCCAGCGGCCAAGTTCAGGCTCCACAACCGCAGTACTTC.

In this sample, this clone turned up a few times. The rearrangement joins TRBV19 to TRBJ2-2; D might be TRBD2 (6 bases). Germline V gene data show CDR1 as LNHDA and CDR2 as SQIVND (reference sequence). Trimming left V 4 bases short and J 5 bases short, with 23 bases between. CDR3 length equals 18 residues. The CDR3 DNA reads as TGTGCCAGTAGTACTCCCAGGAGTTGGAGGGAGGTAACCGGGGAGCTGTTTTTT. Amino acid sequence: CASSTPRSWREVTGELFF. Full variable domain (outside the CDR3, taken from reference TRBV19 and TRBJ2-2): DGGITQSPKYLFRKEGQNVTLSCEQNLNHDAMYWYRQDPGQGLRLIYYSQIVNDFQKGDIAEGYSVSREKKESFPLTVTSAQKNPTAFYLCASSTPRSWREVTGELFFGEGSRLTVL.

V gene TRBV24-1 combines with J gene TRBJ1-2; 12 positions match TRBD1. CDR3 length equals 16 residues. Looked up from germline, CDR1 is KGHDR and CDR2 is SFDVKD. Losses at the gene ends were 3 bases for V and 8 bases for J; bases not matched to a gene: 9. CDR3 sequence: CATSDRGTGGEGGYTF. The CDR3 DNA reads TGTGCCACCAGTGATAGGGGGACAGGGGGCGAAGGAGGCTACACCTTC.

V and J are TRBV19 and TRBJ1-1; TRBD1 agrees at 7 bases. Trimming cost V 5 bases and J 2 bases; bases outside gene matches: 14. The CDR3 is 17 amino acids. From germline, CDR1 is LNHDA and CDR2 SQIVND (reference sequence). The DNA of the CDR3 is TGTGCCAGTAGTCCTACCAGGGGACAGATTCGCAACACTGAAGCTTTCTTT. This gives the protein CASSPTRGQIRNTEAFF.

V is TRBV4-3 and J is TRBJ2-7, with D hard to call. V lost 0 bases and J 5 bases, leaving 8 bases between the germline ends. CDR1 is LGHNA, CDR2 YSLEER, per germline. The CDR3 consists of 13 residues. The CDR3 DNA follows: TGCGCCAGCAGCCAAGAGATTGGGGACGAGCAGTACTTC. Translated, it gives CASSQEIGDEQYF.

The gene calls are TRBV5-6 and TRBJ2-7; no reliable D call. The germline V gene encodes CDR1 SGHDT and CDR2 YYEEEE. The CDR3 spans 16 residues. The germline V and J ends were trimmed by 4 bases and 6 bases, with 23 bases remaining between them. CDR3 loop: CASSHLRIQTIREQYF. In DNA, the CDR3 is TGTGCCAGCAGCCATCTGAGGATCCAGACAATTCGCGAGCAGTACTTC. Combining the CDR3 with reference TRBV5-6 and TRBJ2-7 gives the whole variable domain DAGVTQSPTHLIKTRGQQVTLRCSPKSGHDTVSWYQQALGQGPQFIFQYYEEEERQRGNFPDRFSGHQFPNYSSELNVNALLLGDSALYLCASSHLRIQTIREQYFGPGTRLTVT.

J is TRBJ2-1 and V is TRBV11-3, with 9 bases lining up with TRBD1. The V gene's germline CDR1 is SGHNT and CDR2 YENEEA. Trimming cost V 6 bases and J 6 bases; bases outside gene matches: 9. This CDR3 is 15 amino acids long. The CDR3 DNA is TGTGCCAGCAGAACCACCGGGACAGGGATCAATGAGCAGTTCTTC. Residues: CASRTTGTGINEQFF.

This chain links TRBV27 with TRBJ2-2, with 7 bases lining up with TRBD1. Losses at the gene ends were 5 bases for V and 4 bases for J; bases not matched to a gene: 7. CDR1 is MNHEY and CDR2 is SMNVEV in the germline V gene (reference sequence). The CDR3 covers 15 residues. CDR3 residues: CASSMTGTVTGELFF. CDR3 sequence (DNA): TGTGCCAGCAGTATGACCGGGACAGTCACCGGGGAGCTGTTTTTT.

V and J are TRBV12-3 or TRBV12-4 and TRBJ1-5, with 8 bases aligning to TRBD1. The J segment lost 15 bases and the V segment lost 2 bases, leaving 9 bases of the junction unmatched. There are 13 residues in the CDR3. The CDR3 loop is CASSLKQGDSAHF. CDR3 nucleotide sequence: TGTGCCAGCAGTTTAAAACAGGGGGATTCAGCGCATTTT.

The chain uses TRBV7-9 and TRBJ1-1; D possibly corresponds to TRBD1 (5 bases). This CDR3 has 15 amino acids. Trimming took off 7 bases at V and 1 base at J, with 16 bases between the two ends. CDR1 SEHNR and CDR2 FQNEAQ come from the germline V gene (reference sequence). CDR3 loop: CASTRGAAQNTEAFF. DNA for the CDR3: TGTGCCAGCACCCGCGGGGCGGCCCAGAACACTGAAGCTTTCTTT.

The chain links TRBV6-4 to TRBJ2-3, with D possibly matching TRBD2 (6 bases). The CDR3 spans 15 residues. Germline assignment: CDR1 MRHNA and CDR2 SNTAGT. The V and J ends lost 3 bases and 0 bases respectively, with 10 bases between them. The CDR3 region is CASSEAAGSTDTQYF. DNA for the CDR3: TGTGCCAGCAGTGAAGCTGCGGGAAGCACAGATACGCAGTATTTT.

This rearrangement joins TRBV27 to TRBJ1-1; TRBD1 matches 8 bases. The CDR3 contains 13 residues. Germline loops: CDR1 MNHEY, CDR2 SMNVEV (reference sequence). V trimming: 9 bases; J trimming: 0 bases; junction bases outside the gene matches: 3. In DNA form, the CDR3 reads TGTGCCAGTTCGGACAGGGTGAACACTGAAGCTTTCTTT. Amino acids: CASSDRVNTEAFF.

The rearrangement uses TRBV5-1 and TRBJ2-7; TRBD2 agrees at 13 bases. J lost 5 bases, V lost 2 bases, and 16 bases had no gene match. The germline CDR1 and CDR2 sequences are SGHRS and YFSETQ. This CDR3 comprises 19 residues. CDR3 protein: CASSFYGGTSGTSGDEQYF. CDR3 DNA: TGCGCCAGCAGCTTTTATGGTGGGACTAGCGGGACCTCCGGGGACGAGCAGTACTTC.

This chain links TRBV30 with TRBJ1-5; D is uncertain. CDR3 length equals 16 residues. CDR1 and CDR2 from the germline V gene are GTSNPN and SVGIG (reference sequence). The V gene lost 3 bases and the J gene lost 2 bases, with 17 bases spanning the gap. The CDR3 nucleotides are TGTGCCTGGAGCCCCCCCCTGCGGGGAGGCAATCAGCCCCAGCATTTT. This translates into CAWSPPLRGGNQPQHF.

The chain is built from TRBV18 and TRBJ1-2; perhaps TRBD1 as D (5 bases). CDR3 length: 16 residues. The V and J ends lost 3 bases and 6 bases respectively, with 20 bases between them. Germline-derived CDR1 and CDR2 are KGHSH and LQKENI. CDR3 in amino acids: CASSPPSLGVADGYTF. Here the CDR3 DNA reads TGTGCCAGCTCACCTCCCTCCTTGGGGGTTGCGGATGGCTACACCTTC. Looking up the rest from reference TRBV18 and TRBJ1-2 gives the full variable domain: NAGVMQNPRHLVRRRGQEARLRCSPMKGHSHVYWYRQLPEEGLKFMVYLQKENIIDESGMPKERFSAEFPKEGPSILRIQQVVRGDSAAYFCASSPPSLGVADGYTFGSGTRLTVV.

The V gene is TRBV3-1 (or the pseudogene TRBV3-2), the J gene TRBJ1-2; no clear D. This CDR3 contains 16 residues. V shed 0 bases and J shed 3 bases, with 14 bases lying between them. Germline lookup yields CDR1 LGHDT and CDR2 YNNKEL (reference sequence). The CDR3 DNA is TGTGCCAGCAGCCAAGAGCCCATCTTTGGGGACTATGGCTACACCTTC. Its translation: CASSQEPIFGDYGYTF.

With regard to this clone: One junction end does not reproduce the germline sequence, and a read error may be involved. The rearrangement links TRBV11-1 to TRBJ1-1; D is perhaps TRBD1 (6 bases). Germline V gene sequence: CDR1 SGHAT, CDR2 FQDESV (reference sequence). The CDR3 length is 15 residues. CDR3 DNA sequence: TGTGCCAGCAGTTTAGGCTCTGGGGGGCAAGATGAAGCTTTCTTT. Protein sequence: CASSLGSGGQDEAFF. Full variable domain (remainder filled in from reference TRBV11-1 and TRBJ1-1): EAEVAQSPRYKITEKSQAVAFWCDPISGHATLYWYRQILGQGPELLVQFQDESVVDDSQLPKDRFSAERLKGVDSTLKIQPAELGDSAMYLCASSLGSGGQDEAFFGQGTRLTVV.